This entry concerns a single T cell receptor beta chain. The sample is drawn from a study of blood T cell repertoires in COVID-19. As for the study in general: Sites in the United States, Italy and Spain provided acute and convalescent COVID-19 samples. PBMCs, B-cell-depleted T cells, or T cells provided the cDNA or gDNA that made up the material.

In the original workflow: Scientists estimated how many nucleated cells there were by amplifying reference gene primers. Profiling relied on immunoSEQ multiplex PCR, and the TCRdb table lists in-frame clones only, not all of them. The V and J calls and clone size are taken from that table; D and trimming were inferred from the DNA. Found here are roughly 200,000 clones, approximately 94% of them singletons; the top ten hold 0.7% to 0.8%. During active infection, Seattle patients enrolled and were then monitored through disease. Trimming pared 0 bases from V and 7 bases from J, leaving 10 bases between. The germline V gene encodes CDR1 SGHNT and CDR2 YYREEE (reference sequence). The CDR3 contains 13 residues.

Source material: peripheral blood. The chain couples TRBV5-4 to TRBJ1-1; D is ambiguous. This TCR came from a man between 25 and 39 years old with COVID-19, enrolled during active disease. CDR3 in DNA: TGTGCCAGCAGCTTGGAGGCGGAGGGTGAAGCTTTCTTT. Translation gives CASSLEAEGEAFF.